The sequence of this T cell receptor (beta chain) was determined in a study of CD8+ T cells in alopecia areata. CDR1 and CDR2 from the germline V gene are SGDLS and YYNGEE. The CDR3 is 14 residues long. V shed 4 bases and J 5 bases; nucleotides not matched to a gene: 9. RNA, once extracted, was reverse transcribed into cDNA for use as the sequencing template. Produced via immunoSEQ multiplex PCR; TCRdb's table is partial and in-frame only. This repertoire shows 170,000 or so clones, roughly 65% found once; its top ten account for roughly 1.7%. This TCR came from a human donor with alopecia areata. V gene TRBV9 combines with J gene TRBJ2-7, with 7 bases aligning to TRBD1. Sample: CD4+ T cells sorted from blood, taken at week 0. In nucleotides, the CDR3 is TGTGCCAGCAGCCCCCAAGGGGGCGTCGACGAGCAGTACTTC. Translating gives CASSPQGGVDEQYF.